This T cell receptor (beta chain) was identified during a study of blood T cells in healthy people across ages. A J-beta primer mix and a sample-barcoded 5' primer were used in a second PCR of about 7 to 12 cycles. A template-switch adaptor containing 12 random nucleotides labeled each cDNA molecule. Via MiXCR, TCRdb re-called the 5' RACE reads, giving one row per CDR3 protein. The data contain just over 1 million distinct CDR3 sequences, 35% to 50% of them singletons. Germline values: CDR1 MNHNS, CDR2 SASEGT. The CDR3 is 18 residues long. The V gene end was trimmed by 2 bases and the J gene end by 8 bases; junction bases not matched to a gene: 9. Whole-study findings and limits: The fall in TCR beta diversity per million T cells was roughly linear with age. As naive T cell percentage varied, TCR beta diversity correlated strongly with it. Conclusively comparing naive with antigen-experienced cells was impossible with unsorted PBMCs.

This clonotype came up a few times. Its antigen remains unknown. The J gene is TRBJ2-1, the V gene TRBV6-1; 16 bases are shared with TRBD2. The TCR originated in a woman in her sixties or seventies in good health. The specimen sequenced was blood. The CDR3 loop is CASSETGPGLAGGYEQFF. CDR3 bases: TGTGCCAGCAGTGAAACCGGGCCGGGACTAGCGGGAGGGTATGAGCAGTTCTTC.